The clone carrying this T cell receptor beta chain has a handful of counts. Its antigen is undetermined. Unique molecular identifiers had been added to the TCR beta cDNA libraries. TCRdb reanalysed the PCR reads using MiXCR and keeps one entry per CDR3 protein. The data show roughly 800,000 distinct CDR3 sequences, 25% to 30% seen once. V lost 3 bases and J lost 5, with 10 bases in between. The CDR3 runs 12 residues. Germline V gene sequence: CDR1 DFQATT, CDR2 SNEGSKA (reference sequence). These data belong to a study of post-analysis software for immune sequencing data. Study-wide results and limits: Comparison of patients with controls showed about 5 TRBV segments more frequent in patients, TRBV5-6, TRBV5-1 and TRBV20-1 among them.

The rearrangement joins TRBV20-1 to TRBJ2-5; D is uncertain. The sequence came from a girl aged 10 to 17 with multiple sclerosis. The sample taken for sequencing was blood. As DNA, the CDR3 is TGCAGTGCTAGTTCTGCCGCCGAGACCCAGTACTTC. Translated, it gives CSASSAAETQYF.